The 29 T cell receptor beta chains in this list originate from one sample, sequenced in a study of post-analysis software for immune sequencing data. The TCR beta cDNA libraries contained unique molecular identifiers. TCRdb used MiXCR to reprocess the PCR reads, holding one entry per CDR3 protein. The repertoire has roughly 600,000 distinct CDR3 sequences, 44% of them found once; the top ten carry under 2%. These receptors have no known antigen. General study findings and limits: Relative to controls, patients had roughly five TRBV segments at higher frequency, with TRBV5-6, TRBV5-1 and TRBV20-1 among these.

Sample: blood. Source of these receptors: a girl between 5 and 17 years old with multiple sclerosis.

This clonotype was counted between two and nine times. This chain joins TRBV7-8 and TRBJ2-5, with 10 bases that match TRBD1. V gave up 6 bases and J gave up 1 base; unmatched junction bases: 5. This CDR3 region has 15 residues. Germline V gene lookup returns CDR1 SGHVS and CDR2 FQNEAQ. The CDR3 is CASSLGDRGQETQYF. As DNA, the CDR3 is TGTGCCAGCAGTTTGGGGGACAGGGGCCAAGAGACCCAGTACTTC.

The chain uses TRBV7-9 and TRBJ1-2; 8 bases agree with TRBD1. J lost 8 bases, V lost 2 bases, and 19 bases had no gene match. CDR3 size: 18 residues. Germline assignment: CDR1 SEHNR and CDR2 FQNEAQ (reference sequence). CDR3 coding DNA: TGTGCCAGCAGCTTATACATCCCCCAAGGACAGGGCTTGGTGGGCTACACCTTC. Residues: CASSLYIPQGQGLVGYTF.

V and J are TRBV27 and TRBJ1-6, with a possible D match to TRBD1 (5 bases). Germline lookup yields CDR1 MNHEY and CDR2 SMNVEV (reference sequence). The CDR3 is 14 residues long. Trimming cost V 6 bases and J 9 bases, with 15 bases left between them. The CDR3 DNA reads as TGTGCCAGCAGGGGCCGGGGGGGAGGTTCACCCCTCCACTTT. Protein product: CASRGRGGGSPLHF.

CDR3 amino acids: CASSWKSQPQHF. The CDR3 coding sequence is TGTGCCAGCAGTTGGAAGAGTCAGCCCCAGCATTTT. The rearrangement links TRBV6-2 or TRBV6-3 to TRBJ1-5; D not certain. This CDR3 has 12 residues. Trimming shortened V by 4 bases and J by 6 bases, and 7 bases separated the two germline ends. Germline assignment: CDR1 MNHEY and CDR2 SVGEGT.

The gene calls are TRBV7-9 and TRBJ2-5; D unclear. CDR3 length equals 14 residues. Germline lookup yields CDR1 SEHNR and CDR2 FQNEAQ (reference sequence). V was pared by 5 bases and J by 2 bases, with 12 bases between. The DNA for the CDR3 is TGTGCCAGCAGCATACCCGAGGTTCAAGAGACCCAGTACTTC. Protein product: CASSIPEVQETQYF.

The CDR3, as DNA: TGCGCCAGCAGCTTGGTGGCTAGCGGGAGTCGGAGCTCCTACAATGAGCAGTTCTTC. Translated: CASSLVASGSRSSYNEQFF. The chain links TRBV5-1 to TRBJ2-1; 10 positions agree with TRBD2. From germline, CDR1 is SGHRS and CDR2 YFSETQ. V dropped 0 bases and J dropped 0; count of bases not matched to a gene: 9. The CDR3 runs 19 residues.

This clonotype was picked up a small number of times. This chain links TRBV20-1 with TRBJ2-3, with D hard to call. Trimming removed 0 bases at V and 2 bases at J, with 12 bases between. Germline lookup yields CDR1 DFQATT and CDR2 SNEGSKA (reference sequence). This CDR3 region has 15 residues. CDR3 sequence: CSARDSSGNTDTQYF. CDR3 DNA: TGCAGTGCTAGAGACAGCAGTGGGAACACAGATACGCAGTATTTT.

This clonotype has only a few counts. V and J are TRBV4-1 and TRBJ1-5; weak D call: TRBD1 (5 bases). The length of the CDR3 is 15 residues. Trimming removed 1 base at V and 5 bases at J, with 12 bases between. The germline V gene has CDR1 MGHRA and CDR2 YSYEKL. The CDR3 here is CASSQGERGDQPQHF. CDR3 DNA sequence: TGCGCCAGCAGCCAAGGTGAAAGAGGGGATCAGCCCCAGCATTTT.

The genes are TRBV4-2 and TRBJ2-5; tentatively, D is TRBD2 (6 bases). From germline, CDR1 is LGHNA and CDR2 YNFKEQ. There are 16 residues in the CDR3. Trimming took off 1 base at V and 4 bases at J, with 16 bases between the two ends. The CDR3 DNA follows: TGTGCCAGCAGCCAAGGGATGACGGGGGAGGTAGAGACCCAGTACTTC. Its protein product is CASSQGMTGEVETQYF.

The V and J genes are TRBV6-1 and TRBJ2-5, with a possible D match to TRBD2 (6 bases). This CDR3 region has 12 residues. V was trimmed by 4 bases and J by 11 bases, leaving 14 bases between them. CDR1 and CDR2 from the germline V gene are MNHNS and SASEGT. The CDR3 sequence is CASSARGRQQYF. The CDR3 DNA reads TGTGCCAGCAGTGCGCGGGGTCGTCAGCAGTACTTC.

The chain joins TRBV5-1 to TRBJ1-6; D is undetermined. The CDR3 totals 15 residues. The germline gives CDR1 SGHRS, CDR2 YFSETQ. V lost 2 bases to trimming and J lost 10 bases, with 16 bases between them. The CDR3 DNA reads as TGCGCCAGCAGCTTTAACGAGGACGGTTCCTCACCCCTCCACTTT. Encoded protein: CASSFNEDGSSPLHF. Full variable domain (missing parts from reference TRBV5-1 and TRBJ1-6): KAGVTQTPRYLIKTRGQQVTLSCSPISGHRSVSWYQQTPGQGLQFLFEYFSETQRNKGNFPGRFSGRQFSNSRSEMNVSTLELGDSALYLCASSFNEDGSSPLHFGNGTRLTVT.

This clonotype has a handful of counts. This rearrangement joins TRBV28 to TRBJ1-6; possible D gene TRBD1, 5 bases. This CDR3 is built from 15 residues. CDR1 is MDHEN, CDR2 SYDVKM, per germline. The V end was cut by 5 bases, the J end by 5 bases, with 13 bases between. The CDR3 DNA sequence: TGTGCCAGCAGTCACGGGGGTTCTAATAATTCACCCCTCCACTTT. Residues: CASSHGGSNNSPLHF.

This clonotype appeared a few times. The chain has TRBV25-1 and TRBJ2-1; D is ambiguous. The length of the CDR3 is 15 residues. From germline, CDR1 is MGHDK and CDR2 SYGVNS. V lost 2 bases, J lost 8 bases, and 16 bases lay in between. CDR3 in amino acids: CASSELESSQHEQFF. CDR3 DNA: TGTGCCAGCAGTGAACTCGAGTCCTCTCAACATGAGCAGTTCTTC.

The chain recombines TRBV6-5 with TRBJ1-6, with unresolved D. The ends were cut back, 0 bases at V and 7 bases at J, with 13 bases in the middle. Germline V lookup: CDR1 MNHEY, CDR2 SVGAGI. This CDR3 spans 16 amino acids. The CDR3, as DNA: TGTGCCAGCAGTTACTCCGTAGGGTTGGGGAATTCACCCCTCCACTTT. Translated: CASSYSVGLGNSPLHF.

The chain's CDR3 is CASSQFRETQYF. In DNA, the CDR3 is TGTGCCAGCAGCCAATTCCGAGAGACCCAGTACTTC. V gene TRBV3-1 combines with J gene TRBJ2-5; no definite D call. Germline CDR1 reads LGHDT; CDR2 reads YNNKEL (reference sequence). V dropped 2 bases and J dropped 4 bases, with 5 bases sitting between them. The CDR3 runs to 12 residues.

The sample holds many counts of this clonotype. The rearrangement links TRBV4-1 to TRBJ2-6; 9 bases match TRBD2. The CDR3 runs to 19 residues. CDR1 MGHRA and CDR2 YSYEKL come from the germline V gene. With V trimmed by 0 bases and J by 4 bases, 10 bases remained unmatched. The CDR3 nucleotides are TGCGCCAGCAGCCAAGATTCCGCGGGAGGGCGGCGAGGGGCCAACGTCCTGACTTTC. As protein: CASSQDSAGGRRGANVLTF.

The chain uses TRBV12-3 or TRBV12-4 and TRBJ2-3; D is ambiguous. V was trimmed by 5 bases and J by 1 base, leaving 22 bases between them. This CDR3 comprises 18 residues. CDR3 nucleotides: TGTGCCAGCAGTCACTTAAAGGAACCTATATCTGGCACAGATACGCAGTATTTT. Protein product: CASSHLKEPISGTDTQYF.

V and J are TRBV7-9 and TRBJ1-1, with D hard to call. Germline CDR1 reads SEHNR; CDR2 reads FQNEAQ (reference sequence). This CDR3 spans 13 amino acids. V was pared by 6 bases and J by 2 bases, with 10 bases between. As DNA, the CDR3 is TGTGCCAGCAGAACGGTTATTAACACTGAAGCTTTCTTT. Residues: CASRTVINTEAFF.

This sequence joins TRBV12-3 or TRBV12-4 and TRBJ2-5; TRBD2 is a possible D gene (5 bases). The CDR3 is 14 residues long. V was pared by 6 bases and J by 1 base, with 12 bases between. The CDR3 nucleotides are TGTGCCAGCAGGGTGAGCGGAGGCCAAGAGACCCAGTACTTC. Amino acids: CASRVSGGQETQYF.

The CDR3 protein is CASSLEVGGLYNEQFF. CDR3 sequence (DNA): TGCGCCAGCAGCTTGGAGGTCGGGGGGCTCTACAATGAGCAGTTCTTC. The chain carries TRBV5-1 and TRBJ2-1; a weak D match, TRBD2 (7 bases). The ends were cut back, 0 bases at V and 3 bases at J, with 13 bases in the middle. The V gene's germline CDR1 is SGHRS and CDR2 YFSETQ. The CDR3 spans 16 residues.

As regards this clonotype: The junction and the germline gene differ at one end; a read error may be behind it. J is TRBJ1-6 and V is TRBV5-1, with D possibly being TRBD1 (5 bases). Per germline, CDR1 SGHRS and CDR2 YFSETQ. This CDR3 spans 14 amino acids. CDR3 DNA: TGCGCCAGCAGGGTCCAGGGCGGGGATTCACCCCCCCACTTT. It encodes CASRVQGGDSPPHF. Looking up the rest from reference TRBV5-1 and TRBJ1-6 gives the full variable domain: KAGVTQTPRYLIKTRGQQVTLSCSPISGHRSVSWYQQTPGQGLQFLFEYFSETQRNKGNFPGRFSGRQFSNSRSEMNVSTLELGDSALYLCASRVQGGDSPPHFGNGTRLTVT.

V is TRBV5-1 and J is TRBJ1-2, with D uncertain. Germline-derived CDR1 and CDR2 are SGHRS and YFSETQ. Trimming left V 0 bases short and J 10 bases short, with 7 bases between. The CDR3 has 11 residues. The CDR3 DNA follows: TGCGCCAGCAGCTTGGGGGATTCCTACACCTTC. Encoded protein: CASSLGDSYTF.

This clonotype showed up just a few times. This chain connects TRBV18 to TRBJ2-5; D remains unclear. Germline CDR1 reads KGHSH; CDR2 reads LQKENI. The CDR3 has 15 residues. V lost 0 bases and J lost 4, with 12 bases in between. The CDR3 coding sequence is TGTGCCAGCTCACCACCGATCTCACGTCGAGAGACCCAGTACTTC. It codes for CASSPPISRRETQYF.

The chain links TRBV7-9 to TRBJ2-1; possibly TRBD2 for D (6 bases). V was clipped by 8 bases and J by 3 bases, with 20 bases between them. The CDR3 length is 16 residues. Germline V lookup: CDR1 SEHNR, CDR2 FQNEAQ (reference sequence). In DNA, the CDR3 is TGTGCCAGCGGAATGTCGAAGTGGCGGGGCTACAATGAGCAGTTCTTC. Its protein product is CASGMSKWRGYNEQFF.

This clonotype has only one observation. The chain is built from TRBV12-3 or TRBV12-4 and TRBJ2-1, with 15 bases fitting TRBD2. The CDR3 extends over 15 amino acids. After removal of 6 bases from V and 11 bases from J, the junction contained 8 bases not matched to a gene. The CDR3 region has the DNA TGTGCCAGCAGATGGACTAGCGGGGGGGCTGGGAAGCAGTTCTTC. It encodes CASRWTSGGAGKQFF.

This clonotype was observed a single time. The rearrangement joins TRBV7-9 to TRBJ2-7, with D possibly matching TRBD1 (6 bases). The V gene lost 2 bases and the J gene lost 4 bases, with 9 bases spanning the gap. The germline gives CDR1 SEHNR, CDR2 FQNEAQ (reference sequence). The CDR3 loop spans 13 amino acids. The CDR3 region is CASSLRTEYEQYF. The CDR3 DNA follows: TGTGCCAGCAGCTTACGGACAGAATACGAGCAGTACTTC.

The chain links TRBV28 to TRBJ1-2; the match to TRBD1 covers 10 bases. Germline V gene lookup returns CDR1 MDHEN and CDR2 SYDVKM. Germline trimming cut 6 bases from V and 8 bases from J; bases unmatched to any gene: 12. The CDR3 sequence is 15 residues long. Here the CDR3 reads CASRDGGQGVYGYTF. CDR3 in DNA: TGTGCCAGCAGAGACGGAGGACAGGGGGTTTACGGCTACACCTTC.

The rearrangement joins TRBV13 to TRBJ2-1; tentative D call: TRBD1 (6 bases). This CDR3 comprises 15 residues. Germline CDR1 reads PRHDT; CDR2 reads FYEKMQ (reference sequence). Trimming cost V 6 bases and J 0 bases, with 12 bases left between them. The DNA of the CDR3 is TGTGCCAGCAGTTCGAGGGGGATCTCCTACAATGAGCAGTTCTTC. It yields the protein CASSSRGISYNEQFF. Full variable domain (remainder filled in from reference TRBV13 and TRBJ2-1): AAGVIQSPRHLIKEKRETATLKCYPIPRHDTVYWYQQGPGQDPQFLISFYEKMQSDKGSIPDRFSAQQFSDYHSELNMSSLELGDSALYFCASSSRGISYNEQFFGPGTRLTVL.

The V gene is TRBV27, the J gene TRBJ1-2; D not resolved. V shed 5 bases and J shed 8 bases, with 12 bases lying between them. In germline, CDR1 is MNHEY, CDR2 SMNVEV (reference sequence). The CDR3 sequence is 12 residues long. CDR3 nucleotide sequence: TGTGCCAGCAGTACAAGGACGGGGGGCTACACCTTC. This encodes CASSTRTGGYTF.